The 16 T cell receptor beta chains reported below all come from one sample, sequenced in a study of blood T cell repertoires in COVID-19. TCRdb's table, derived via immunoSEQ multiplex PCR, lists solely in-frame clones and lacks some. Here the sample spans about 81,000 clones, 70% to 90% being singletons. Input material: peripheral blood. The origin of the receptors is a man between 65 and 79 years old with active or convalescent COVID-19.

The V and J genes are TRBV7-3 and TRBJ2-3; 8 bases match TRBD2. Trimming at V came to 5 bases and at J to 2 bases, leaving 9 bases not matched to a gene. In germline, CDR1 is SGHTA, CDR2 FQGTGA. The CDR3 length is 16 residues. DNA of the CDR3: TGTGCCAGCAGCCCCAATGCGGGGGGTTTCACAGATACGCAGTATTTT. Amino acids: CASSPNAGGFTDTQYF.

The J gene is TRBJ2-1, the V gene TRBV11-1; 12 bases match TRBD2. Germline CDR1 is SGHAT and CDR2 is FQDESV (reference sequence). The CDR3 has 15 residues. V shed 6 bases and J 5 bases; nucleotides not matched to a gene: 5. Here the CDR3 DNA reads TGTGCCAGCAGTCTACTAGCGGGGGGTCACAATGAGCAGTTCTTC. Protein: CASSLLAGGHNEQFF.

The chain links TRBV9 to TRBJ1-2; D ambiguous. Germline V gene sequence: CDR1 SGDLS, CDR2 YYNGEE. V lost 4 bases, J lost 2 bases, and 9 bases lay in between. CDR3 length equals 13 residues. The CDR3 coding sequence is TGTGCCAGCAGCCCGACGGAGAACTATGGCTACACCTTC. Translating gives CASSPTENYGYTF.

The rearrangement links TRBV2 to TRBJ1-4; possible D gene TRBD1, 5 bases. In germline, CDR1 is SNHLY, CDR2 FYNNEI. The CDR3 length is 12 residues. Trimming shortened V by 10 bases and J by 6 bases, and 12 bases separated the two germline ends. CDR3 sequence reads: CATNGGDEKLFF. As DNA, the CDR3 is TGTGCCACCAACGGGGGGGATGAAAAACTGTTTTTT. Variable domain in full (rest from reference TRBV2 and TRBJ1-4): EPEVTQTPSHQVTQMGQEVILRCVPISNHLYFYWYRQILGQKVEFLVSFYNNEISEKSEIFDDQFSVERPDGSNFTLKIRSTKLEDSAMYFCATNGGDEKLFFGSGTQLSVL.

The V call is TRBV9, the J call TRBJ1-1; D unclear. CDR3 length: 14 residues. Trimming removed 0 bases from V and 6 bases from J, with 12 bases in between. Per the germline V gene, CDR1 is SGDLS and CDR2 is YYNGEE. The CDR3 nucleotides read TGTGCCAGCAGCGTAGGCGGGTGGGAAGCTGAAGCTTTCTTT. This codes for CASSVGGWEAEAFF.

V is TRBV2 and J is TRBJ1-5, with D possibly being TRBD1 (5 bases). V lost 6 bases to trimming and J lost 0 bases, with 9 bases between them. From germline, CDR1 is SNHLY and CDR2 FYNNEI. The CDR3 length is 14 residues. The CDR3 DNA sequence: TGTGCCAGCAGCCGACAGAATAGCAATCAGCCCCAGCATTTT. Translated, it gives CASSRQNSNQPQHF.

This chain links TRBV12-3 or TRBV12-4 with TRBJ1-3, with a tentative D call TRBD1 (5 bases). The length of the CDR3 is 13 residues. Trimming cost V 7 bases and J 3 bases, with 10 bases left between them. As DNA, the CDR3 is TGTGCCAGCAATTGGGGCTTTGGAAACACCATATATTTT. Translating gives CASNWGFGNTIYF.

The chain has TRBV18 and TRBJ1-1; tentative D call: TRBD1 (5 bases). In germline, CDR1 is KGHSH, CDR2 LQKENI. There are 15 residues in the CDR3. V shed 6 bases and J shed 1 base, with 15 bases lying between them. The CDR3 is CASSPTGLRNTEAFF. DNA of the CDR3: TGTGCCAGCTCGCCTACGGGACTCAGGAACACTGAAGCTTTCTTT.

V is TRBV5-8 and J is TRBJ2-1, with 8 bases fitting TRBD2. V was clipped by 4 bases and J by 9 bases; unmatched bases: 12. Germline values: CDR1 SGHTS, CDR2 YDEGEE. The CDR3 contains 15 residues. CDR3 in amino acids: CASSNPQRGLGEQFF. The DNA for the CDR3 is TGTGCCAGCAGCAACCCCCAGCGGGGGCTTGGTGAGCAGTTCTTC.

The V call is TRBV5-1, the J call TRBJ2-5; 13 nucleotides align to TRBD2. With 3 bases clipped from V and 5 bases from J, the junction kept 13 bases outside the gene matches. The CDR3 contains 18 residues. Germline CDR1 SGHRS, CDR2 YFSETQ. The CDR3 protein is CASSSGLAGVPAYETQYF. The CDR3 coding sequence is TGCGCCAGCAGCTCCGGACTAGCGGGGGTTCCGGCCTATGAGACCCAGTACTTC.

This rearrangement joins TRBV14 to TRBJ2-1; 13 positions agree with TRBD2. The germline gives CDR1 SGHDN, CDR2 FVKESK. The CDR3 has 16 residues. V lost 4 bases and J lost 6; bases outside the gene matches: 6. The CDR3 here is CASSPFTSGGANEQFF. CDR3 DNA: TGTGCCAGCAGCCCCTTCACTAGCGGGGGGGCCAATGAGCAGTTCTTC. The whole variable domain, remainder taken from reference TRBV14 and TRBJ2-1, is EAGVTQFPSHSVIEKGQTVTLRCDPISGHDNLYWYRRVMGKEIKFLLHFVKESKQDESGMPNNRFLAERTGGTYSTLKVQPAELEDSGVYFCASSPFTSGGANEQFFGPGTRLTVL.

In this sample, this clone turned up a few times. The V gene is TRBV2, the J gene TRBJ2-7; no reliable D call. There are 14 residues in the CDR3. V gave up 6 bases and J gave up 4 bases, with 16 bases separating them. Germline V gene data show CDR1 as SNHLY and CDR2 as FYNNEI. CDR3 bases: TGTGCCAGCAGACTAAATAGTAATACTTACGAGCAGTACTTC. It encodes CASRLNSNTYEQYF.

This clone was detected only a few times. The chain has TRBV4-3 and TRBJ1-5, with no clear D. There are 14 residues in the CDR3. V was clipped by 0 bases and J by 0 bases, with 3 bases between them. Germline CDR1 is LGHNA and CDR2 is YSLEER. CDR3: CASSQDRSNQPQHF. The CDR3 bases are TGCGCCAGCAGCCAAGATCGTAGCAATCAGCCCCAGCATTTT.

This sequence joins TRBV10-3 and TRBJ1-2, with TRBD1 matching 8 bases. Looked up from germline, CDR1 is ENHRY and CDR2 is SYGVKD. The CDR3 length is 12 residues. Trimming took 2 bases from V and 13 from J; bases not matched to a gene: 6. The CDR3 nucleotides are TGTGCCATCAGTGAGCCGGACAGGGTATTCACCTTC. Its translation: CAISEPDRVFTF.

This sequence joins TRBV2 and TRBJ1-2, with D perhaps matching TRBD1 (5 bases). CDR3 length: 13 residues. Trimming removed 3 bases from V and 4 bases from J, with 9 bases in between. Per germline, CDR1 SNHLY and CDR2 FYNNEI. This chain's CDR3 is CASSDGTIYGYTF. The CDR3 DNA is TGTGCCAGCAGTGATGGGACTATCTATGGCTACACCTTC.

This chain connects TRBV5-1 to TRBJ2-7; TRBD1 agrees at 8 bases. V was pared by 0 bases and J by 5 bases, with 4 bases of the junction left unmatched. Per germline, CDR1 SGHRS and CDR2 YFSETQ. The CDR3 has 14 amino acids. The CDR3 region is CASSLVPDRDEQYF. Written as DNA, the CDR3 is TGCGCCAGCAGCTTGGTCCCGGACAGGGACGAGCAGTACTTC.